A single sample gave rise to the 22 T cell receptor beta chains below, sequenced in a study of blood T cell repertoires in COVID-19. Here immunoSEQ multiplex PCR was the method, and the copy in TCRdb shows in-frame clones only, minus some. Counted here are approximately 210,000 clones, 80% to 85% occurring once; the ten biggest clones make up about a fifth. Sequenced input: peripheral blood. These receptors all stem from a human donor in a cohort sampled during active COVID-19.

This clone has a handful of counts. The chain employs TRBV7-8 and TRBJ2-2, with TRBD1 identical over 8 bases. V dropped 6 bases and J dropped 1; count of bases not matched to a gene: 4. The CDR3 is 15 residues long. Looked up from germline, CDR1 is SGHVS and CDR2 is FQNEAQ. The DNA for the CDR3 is TGTGCCAGCAGACCCGGGACAGGGAACACCGGGGAGCTGTTTTTT. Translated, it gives CASRPGTGNTGELFF.

In DNA form, the CDR3 reads TGTGCCAGTAGTTGGGGACAGGGGGCGAAATACGAGCAGTACTTC. This codes for CASSWGQGAKYEQYF. The chain has TRBV19 and TRBJ2-7, with 12 bases fitting TRBD1. V lost 5 bases and J lost 4; bases outside the gene matches: 6. CDR1 LNHDA and CDR2 SQIVND come from the germline V gene (reference sequence). The CDR3 is made up of 15 amino acids.

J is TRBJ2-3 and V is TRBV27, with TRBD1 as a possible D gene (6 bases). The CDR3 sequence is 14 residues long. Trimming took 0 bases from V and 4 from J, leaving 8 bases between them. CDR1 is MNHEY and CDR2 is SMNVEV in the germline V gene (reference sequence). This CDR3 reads CASSLSPGADTQYF. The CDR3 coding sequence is TGTGCCAGCAGTTTATCCCCAGGGGCAGATACGCAGTATTTT.

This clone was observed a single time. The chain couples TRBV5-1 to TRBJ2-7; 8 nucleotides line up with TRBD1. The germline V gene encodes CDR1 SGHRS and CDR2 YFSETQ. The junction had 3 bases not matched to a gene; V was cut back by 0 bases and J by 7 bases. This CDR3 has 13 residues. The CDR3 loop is CASSLGHRGEQYV. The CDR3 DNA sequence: TGCGCCAGCAGCTTGGGCCACAGGGGGGAGCAGTACGTC.

In nucleotides, the CDR3 is TGTGCCAGCAGCTTAGTGGCGGGACAGGGTTACAATGAGCAGTTCTTC. Its protein product is CASSLVAGQGYNEQFF. The chain joins TRBV7-2 to TRBJ2-1; TRBD1 matches at 9 bases. Trimming cost V 1 base and J 4 bases; bases outside gene matches: 5. The CDR3 sequence is 16 residues long. Germline V gene sequence: CDR1 SGHTA, CDR2 FQGNSA.

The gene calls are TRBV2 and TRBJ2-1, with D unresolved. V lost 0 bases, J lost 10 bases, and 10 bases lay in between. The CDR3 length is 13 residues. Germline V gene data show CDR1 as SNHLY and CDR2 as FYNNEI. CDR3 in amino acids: CASSEASLGEQFF. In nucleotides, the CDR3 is TGTGCCAGCAGTGAAGCCTCGTTGGGCGAGCAGTTCTTC.

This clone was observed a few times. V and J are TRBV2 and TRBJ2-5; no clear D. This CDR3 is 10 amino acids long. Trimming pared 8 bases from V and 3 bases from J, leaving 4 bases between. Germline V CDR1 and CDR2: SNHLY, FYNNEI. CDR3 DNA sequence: TGTGCCAGCTCTAAAGAGACCCAGTACTTC. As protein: CASSKETQYF.

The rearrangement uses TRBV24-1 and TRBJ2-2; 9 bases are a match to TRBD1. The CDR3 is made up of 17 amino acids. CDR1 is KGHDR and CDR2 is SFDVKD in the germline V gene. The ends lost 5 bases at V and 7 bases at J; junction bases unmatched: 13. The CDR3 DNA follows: TGTGCCACCAGTGTCCATACCGGGACAGGGTCTCTCGGGGAGCTGTTTTTT. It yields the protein CATSVHTGTGSLGELFF.

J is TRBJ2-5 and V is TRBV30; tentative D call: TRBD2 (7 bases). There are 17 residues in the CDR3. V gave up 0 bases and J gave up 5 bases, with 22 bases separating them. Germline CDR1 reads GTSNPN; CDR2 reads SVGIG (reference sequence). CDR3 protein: CAWSVKGEGRRRETQYF. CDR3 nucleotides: TGTGCCTGGAGTGTAAAGGGGGAGGGGAGGAGGCGGGAGACCCAGTACTTC.

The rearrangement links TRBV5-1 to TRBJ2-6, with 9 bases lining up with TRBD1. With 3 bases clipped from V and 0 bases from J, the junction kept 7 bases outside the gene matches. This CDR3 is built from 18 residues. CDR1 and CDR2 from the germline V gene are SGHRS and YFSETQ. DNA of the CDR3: TGCGCCAGCAGCTCCTGGACAGGGGTTCCCTCTGGGGCCAACGTCCTGACTTTC. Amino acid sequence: CASSSWTGVPSGANVLTF.

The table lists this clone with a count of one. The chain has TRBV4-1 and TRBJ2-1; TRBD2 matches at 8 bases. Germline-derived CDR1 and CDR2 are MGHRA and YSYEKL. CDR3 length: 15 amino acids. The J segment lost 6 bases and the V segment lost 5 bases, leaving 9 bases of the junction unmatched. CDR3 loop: CASSFSAGAANEQFF. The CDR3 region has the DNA TGCGCCAGCAGCTTCTCAGCGGGAGCGGCCAATGAGCAGTTCTTC.

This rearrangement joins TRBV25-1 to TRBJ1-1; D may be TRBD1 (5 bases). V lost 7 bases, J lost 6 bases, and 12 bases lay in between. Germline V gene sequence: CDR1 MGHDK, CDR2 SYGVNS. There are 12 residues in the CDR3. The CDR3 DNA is TGTGCCAGCATCGGGACTTTTGCTGAAGCTTTCTTT. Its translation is CASIGTFAEAFF.

As DNA, the CDR3 is TGTGCCAGCCGGGGCGGGAGGGCCGTCAATGAGCAGTTCTTC. Amino acid sequence: CASRGGRAVNEQFF. The genes are TRBV2 and TRBJ2-1; 9 positions agree with TRBD2. CDR1 and CDR2 (germline): SNHLY, FYNNEI. Trimming at V came to 8 bases and at J to 6 bases, leaving 8 bases not matched to a gene. CDR3 length: 14 amino acids.

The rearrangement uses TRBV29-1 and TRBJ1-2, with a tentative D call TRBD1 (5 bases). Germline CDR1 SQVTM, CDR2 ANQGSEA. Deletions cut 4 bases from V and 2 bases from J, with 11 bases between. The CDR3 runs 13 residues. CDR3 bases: TGCAGCGTTGGTCAGGGTACCAACTATGGCTACACCTTC. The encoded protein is CSVGQGTNYGYTF.

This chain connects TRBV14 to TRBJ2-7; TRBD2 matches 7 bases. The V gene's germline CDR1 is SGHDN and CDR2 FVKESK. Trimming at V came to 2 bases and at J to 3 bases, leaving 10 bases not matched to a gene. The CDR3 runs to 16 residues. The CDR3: CASSQLGAGYFYEQYF. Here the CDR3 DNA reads TGTGCCAGCAGCCAACTTGGAGCGGGATACTTCTACGAGCAGTACTTC.

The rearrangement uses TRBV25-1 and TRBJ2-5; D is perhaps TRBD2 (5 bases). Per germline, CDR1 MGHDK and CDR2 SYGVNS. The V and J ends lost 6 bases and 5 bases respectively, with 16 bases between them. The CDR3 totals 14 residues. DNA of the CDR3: TGTGCCAGCAGCGCGGGCTTCCCGGTGGAGACCCAGTACTTC. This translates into CASSAGFPVETQYF.

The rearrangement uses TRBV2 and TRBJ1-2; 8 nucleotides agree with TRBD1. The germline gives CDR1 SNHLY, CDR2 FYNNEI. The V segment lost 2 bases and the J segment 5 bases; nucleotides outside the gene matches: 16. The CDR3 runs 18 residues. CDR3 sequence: CASSEWKDRDYTEYGYTF. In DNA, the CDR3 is TGTGCCAGCAGTGAATGGAAGGACAGGGATTATACGGAGTATGGCTACACCTTC.

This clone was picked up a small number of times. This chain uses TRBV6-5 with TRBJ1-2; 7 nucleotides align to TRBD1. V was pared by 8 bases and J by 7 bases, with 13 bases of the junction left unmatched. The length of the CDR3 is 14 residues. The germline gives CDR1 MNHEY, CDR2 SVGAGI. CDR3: CASYQGGKSGGYTF. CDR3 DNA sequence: TGTGCCAGCTATCAGGGGGGCAAATCGGGTGGCTACACCTTC.

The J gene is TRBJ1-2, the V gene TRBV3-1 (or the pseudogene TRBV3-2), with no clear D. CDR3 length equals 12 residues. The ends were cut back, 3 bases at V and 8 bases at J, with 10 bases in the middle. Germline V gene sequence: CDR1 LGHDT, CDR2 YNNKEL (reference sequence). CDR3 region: CASSQGGRGYTF. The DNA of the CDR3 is TGTGCCAGCAGCCAGGGAGGAAGGGGCTACACCTTC.

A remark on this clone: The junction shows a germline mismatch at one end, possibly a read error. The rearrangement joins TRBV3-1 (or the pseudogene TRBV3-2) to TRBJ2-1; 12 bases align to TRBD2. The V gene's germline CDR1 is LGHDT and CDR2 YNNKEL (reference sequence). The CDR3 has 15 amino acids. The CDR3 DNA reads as TGTGCCAGCAGCCAAGAATCTAGCGGGAGGGCTACTCGTGTCTTC. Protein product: CASSQESSGRATRVF.

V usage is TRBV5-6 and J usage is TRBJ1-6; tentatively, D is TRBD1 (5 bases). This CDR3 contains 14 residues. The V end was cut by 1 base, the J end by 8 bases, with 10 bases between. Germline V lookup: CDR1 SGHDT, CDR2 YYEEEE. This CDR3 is CASSLQGMHSPLHF. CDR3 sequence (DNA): TGTGCCAGCAGCTTGCAGGGTATGCATTCACCCCTCCACTTT.

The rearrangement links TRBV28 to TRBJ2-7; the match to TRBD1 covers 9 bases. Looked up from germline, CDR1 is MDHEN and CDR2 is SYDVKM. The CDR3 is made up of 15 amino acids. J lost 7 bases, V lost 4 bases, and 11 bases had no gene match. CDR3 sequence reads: CASSSIRDRDGEQYF. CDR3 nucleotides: TGTGCCAGCAGTTCAATCCGGGACAGGGACGGAGAGCAGTACTTC.